The T cell receptor (beta chain) under discussion was sequenced for a study of T cells in women clearing cervical HPV infection. With regard to this clone: The read finishes 3 residues shy of the CDR3 end, and the germline J gene is used to complete it.

The method was immunoSEQ multiplex PCR; TCRdb's version includes in-frame clones alone and lacks a portion of them. Recorded for this sample: tens of thousands of clones. V was cut by 0 bases and J by 5 bases, with 10 bases left in between. This CDR3 is built from 15 residues. Germline V gene sequence: CDR1 ENHRY, CDR2 SYGVKD. Sequencing was carried out using blood buffy coat. This TCR was sampled from a woman aged 18 to 69 with a cervical HPV16 infection that either progressed to CIN3+ or cleared (not recorded which). This chain links TRBV10-3 with TRBJ1-4; the D gene is possibly TRBD1 (6 bases). The CDR3 spells CAISESGGPNEKLFF. The CDR3 bases that were read are TGTGCCATCAGTGAGTCTGGGGGCCCCAATGAAAAA.